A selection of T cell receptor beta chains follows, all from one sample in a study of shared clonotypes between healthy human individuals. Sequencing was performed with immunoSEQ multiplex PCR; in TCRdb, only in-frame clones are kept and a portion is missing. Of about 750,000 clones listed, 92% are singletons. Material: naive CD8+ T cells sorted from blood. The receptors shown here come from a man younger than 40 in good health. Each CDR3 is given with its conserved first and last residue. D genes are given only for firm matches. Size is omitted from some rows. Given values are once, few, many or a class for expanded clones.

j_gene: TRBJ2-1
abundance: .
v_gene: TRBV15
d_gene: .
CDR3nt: TGTGCCACCCTAGCGCGATCCAATGAGCAGTTCTTC
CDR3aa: CATLARSNEQFF

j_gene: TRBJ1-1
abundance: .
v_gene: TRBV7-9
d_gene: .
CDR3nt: TGTGCCAGCGAAAGTACCAATACTGAAGCTTTCTTT
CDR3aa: CASESTNTEAFF

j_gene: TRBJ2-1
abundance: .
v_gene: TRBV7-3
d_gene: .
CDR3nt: TGTGCCAGCAGCCGGGCCCCACAGGGCTCCTACAATGAGCAGTTCTTC
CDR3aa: CASSRAPQGSYNEQFF

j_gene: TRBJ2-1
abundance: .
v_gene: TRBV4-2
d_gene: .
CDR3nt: TGTGCCAGCAGCCATGGACTTAGCGTGAGCTCCTACAATGAGCAGTTCTTC
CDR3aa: CASSHGLSVSSYNEQFF

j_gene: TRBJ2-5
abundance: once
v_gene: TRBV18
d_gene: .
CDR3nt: TGTGCCAGCTACTGGAAAGGGTACCAAGAGACCCAGTACTTC
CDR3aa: CASYWKGYQETQYF

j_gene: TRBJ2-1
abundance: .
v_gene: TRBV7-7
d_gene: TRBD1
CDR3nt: TGTGCTAGCAGCCAGGACAGGGGAACCTACAATGAGCAGTTCTTC
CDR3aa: CASSQDRGTYNEQFF

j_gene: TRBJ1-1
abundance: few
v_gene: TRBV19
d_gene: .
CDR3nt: TGTGCCACTGGGTTTAGTGAAGCTTTCTTT
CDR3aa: CATGFSEAFF

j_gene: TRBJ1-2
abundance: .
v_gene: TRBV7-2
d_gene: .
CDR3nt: TGTGCCAGCAGCGACCACAGGATTAGTAACTATGGCTACACCTTC
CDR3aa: CASSDHRISNYGYTF

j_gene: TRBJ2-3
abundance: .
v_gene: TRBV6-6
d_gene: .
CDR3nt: TGTGCCAGCAGTTACTCCCCGGCCGCAGATACGCAGTATTTT
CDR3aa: CASSYSPAADTQYF

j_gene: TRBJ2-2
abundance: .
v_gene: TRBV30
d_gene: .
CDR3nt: TGTGCCTGGAGTGTTACGGATGTTAACACCGGGGAGCTGTTTTTT
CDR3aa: CAWSVTDVNTGELFF

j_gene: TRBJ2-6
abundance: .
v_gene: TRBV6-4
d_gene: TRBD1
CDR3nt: TGTGCCAGCAGTGCTCGACAGGGGATCTCTGGGGCCAACGTCCTGACTTTC
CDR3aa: CASSARQGISGANVLTF

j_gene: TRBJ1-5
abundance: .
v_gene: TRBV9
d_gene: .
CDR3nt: TGTGCCAGCAGCCCCGGTTGGGGGGGCAATCAGCCCCAGCATTTT
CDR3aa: CASSPGWGGNQPQHF

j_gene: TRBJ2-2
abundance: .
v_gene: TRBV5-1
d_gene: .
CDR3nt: TGCGCCAGCAGCACGGACGGTGCCACCGGGGAGCTGTTTTTT
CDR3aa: CASSTDGATGELFF

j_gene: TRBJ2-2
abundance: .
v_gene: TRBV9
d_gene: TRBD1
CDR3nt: TGTGCCAGCTCCAACAGGGGCCCGAACACCGGGGAGCTGTTTTTT
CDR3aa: CASSNRGPNTGELFF

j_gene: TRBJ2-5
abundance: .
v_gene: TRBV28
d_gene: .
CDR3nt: TGTGCCAGCAGTCCCCAGGGGAAGGAGACCCAGTACTTC
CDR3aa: CASSPQGKETQYF

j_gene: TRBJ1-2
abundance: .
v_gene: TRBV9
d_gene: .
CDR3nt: TGTGCCAGCAGCGACAGATCCTATGGCTACACCTTC
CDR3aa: CASSDRSYGYTF

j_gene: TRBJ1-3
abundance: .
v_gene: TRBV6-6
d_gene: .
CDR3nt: TGTGCCAGCAGCCTCGACGTGATATTTGGAAACACCATATATTTT
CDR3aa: CASSLDVIFGNTIYF

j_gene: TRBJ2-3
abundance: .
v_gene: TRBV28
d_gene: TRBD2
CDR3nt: TGTGCCAGCAGTTTGGGACTAGCTTATTCAGATACGCAGTATTTT
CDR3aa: CASSLGLAYSDTQYF

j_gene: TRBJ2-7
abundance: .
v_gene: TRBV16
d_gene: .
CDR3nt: TGTGCCAGCAGCCAATTGGTCTCGTCGCCAGGGGGGGACGAGCAGTACTTC
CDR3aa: CASSQLVSSPGGDEQYF

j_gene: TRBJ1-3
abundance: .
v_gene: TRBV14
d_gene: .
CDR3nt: TGTGCCAGTCAGGGGTCAGGAGCTGGAAACACCATATATTTT
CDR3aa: CASQGSGAGNTIYF

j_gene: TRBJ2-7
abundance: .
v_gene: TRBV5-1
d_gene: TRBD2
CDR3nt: TGCGCCAGCAGCTTCAAAGGCGGGAGATACACAGAGCAGTACTTC
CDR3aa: CASSFKGGRYTEQYF

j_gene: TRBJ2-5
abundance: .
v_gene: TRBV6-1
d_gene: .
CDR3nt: TGTGCCAGCAGTGAATCGGGGATGGAGACCCAGTACTTC
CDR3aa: CASSESGMETQYF

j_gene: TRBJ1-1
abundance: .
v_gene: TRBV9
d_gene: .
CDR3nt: TGTGCCAGCAGCGTAGGGTCTTGGGGCTCTGAAGCTTTCTTT
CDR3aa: CASSVGSWGSEAFF

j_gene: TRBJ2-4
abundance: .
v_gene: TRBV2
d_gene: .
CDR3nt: TGTGCCAGCAGTGATTCAGGGGTTAAAAACATTCAGTACTTC
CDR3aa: CASSDSGVKNIQYF

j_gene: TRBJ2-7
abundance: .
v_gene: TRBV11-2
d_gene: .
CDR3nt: TGTGCCAGCAGCTTAGTACCCCACGAGCAGTACTTC
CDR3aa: CASSLVPHEQYF

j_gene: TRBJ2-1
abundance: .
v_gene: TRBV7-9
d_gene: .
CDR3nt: TGTGCCAGCAGCTTTACGGGAGTATATTACAATGAGCAGTTCTTC
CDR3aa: CASSFTGVYYNEQFF

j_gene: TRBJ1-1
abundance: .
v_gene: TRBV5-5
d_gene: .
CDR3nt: TGTGCCAGCAGCTTATTGAGGAACACTGAAGCTTTCTTT
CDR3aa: CASSLLRNTEAFF

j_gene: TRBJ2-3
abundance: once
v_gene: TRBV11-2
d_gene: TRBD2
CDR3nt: TGTGCCAGCAGTGGAAGGACTAGCCTCACAGATACGCAGTATTTT
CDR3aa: CASSGRTSLTDTQYF

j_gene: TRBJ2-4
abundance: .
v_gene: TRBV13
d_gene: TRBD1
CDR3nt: TGTGCCAGCAGCTTGAGACAGGGATTGCATGTGGGGGACATTCAGTACTTC
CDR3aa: CASSLRQGLHVGDIQYF

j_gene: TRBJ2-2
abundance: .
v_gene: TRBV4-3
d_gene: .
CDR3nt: TGCGCCAGCAGCCAAGGTTGGGACTCGGCCGGGGAGCTGTTTTTT
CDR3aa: CASSQGWDSAGELFF

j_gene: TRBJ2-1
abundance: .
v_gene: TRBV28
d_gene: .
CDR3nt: TGTGCCAGCAGTTTTCCCCCGGGGTACTCCTACAATGAGCAGTTCTTC
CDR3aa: CASSFPPGYSYNEQFF

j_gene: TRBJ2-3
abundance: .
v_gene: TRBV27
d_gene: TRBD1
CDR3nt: TGTGCCAGCAGTTCGGCGACAGGGAGTGCAGATACGCAGTATTTT
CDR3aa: CASSSATGSADTQYF

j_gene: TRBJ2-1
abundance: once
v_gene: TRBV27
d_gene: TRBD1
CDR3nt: TGTGCCAGCAGTCAAACAGGGGGCCTGTACAATGAGCAGTTCTTC
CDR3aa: CASSQTGGLYNEQFF

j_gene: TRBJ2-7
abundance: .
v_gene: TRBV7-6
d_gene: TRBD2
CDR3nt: TGTGCCAGCAGAGCGGAGAGCGGGAGTTCCTACGAGCAGTACTTC
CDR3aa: CASRAESGSSYEQYF

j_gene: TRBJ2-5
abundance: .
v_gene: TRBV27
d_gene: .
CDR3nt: TGTGCCAGCAGAACAGGGAACCAAGAGACCCAGTACTTC
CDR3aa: CASRTGNQETQYF

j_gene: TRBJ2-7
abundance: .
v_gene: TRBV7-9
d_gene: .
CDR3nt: TGTGCCAGCAGCTCGTCAGGGGGGGCTGGCGCCTACGAGCAGTACTTC
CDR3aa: CASSSSGGAGAYEQYF

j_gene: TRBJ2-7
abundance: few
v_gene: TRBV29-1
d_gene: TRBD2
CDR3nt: TGCAGCGTTTCATGGCGAGGGGAGGGATACGAGCAGTACTTC
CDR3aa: CSVSWRGEGYEQYF

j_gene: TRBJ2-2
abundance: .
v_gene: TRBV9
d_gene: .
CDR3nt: TGTGCCAGCAGGAGCGGCGGATCCACCGGGGAGCTGTTTTTT
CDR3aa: CASRSGGSTGELFF

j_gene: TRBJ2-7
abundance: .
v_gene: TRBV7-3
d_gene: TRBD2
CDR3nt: TGTGCCAGCAGCTCCGATTTAGCGGGAGAGGACGAGCAGTACTTC
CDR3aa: CASSSDLAGEDEQYF

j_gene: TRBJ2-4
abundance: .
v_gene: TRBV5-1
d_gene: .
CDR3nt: TGCGCCAGCAGCTCGACGAGGGGAGTGAAGGGCAAAAACATTCAGTACTTC
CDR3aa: CASSSTRGVKGKNIQYF

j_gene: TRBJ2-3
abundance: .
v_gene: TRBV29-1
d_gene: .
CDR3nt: TGCAGCGTTACGGGAACTTTAGATACGCAGTATTTT
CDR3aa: CSVTGTLDTQYF

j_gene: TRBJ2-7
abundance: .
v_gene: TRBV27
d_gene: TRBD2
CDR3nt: TGTGCCAGCAGTCCGCGGACTAGCGGGGCAAACTACGAGCAGTACTTC
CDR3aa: CASSPRTSGANYEQYF

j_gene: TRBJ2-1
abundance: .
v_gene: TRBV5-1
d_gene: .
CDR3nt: TGCGCCAGCAGCTTGGGGTTGGGCGTCTACTCCTACAATGAGCAGTTCTTC
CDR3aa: CASSLGLGVYSYNEQFF

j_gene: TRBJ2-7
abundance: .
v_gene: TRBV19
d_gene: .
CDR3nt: TGTGCCAGTAGTCCGGGGCCCCTCTACGAGCAGTACTTC
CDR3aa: CASSPGPLYEQYF